This T cell receptor beta chain comes out of a study of OX40 agonist ivuxolimab in advanced cancers. The CDR3 extends over 15 amino acids. Germline loops: CDR1 SGHNT, CDR2 YYREEE (reference sequence). The ends lost 0 bases at V and 6 bases at J; junction bases unmatched: 7. Assay: immunoSEQ multiplex PCR; the TCRdb copy retains only in-frame clones and omits some. This table holds approximately 80,000 clones, 75% to 95% found once. Study-wide findings and caveats: Expanded peripheral T-cell antigen specificity went undetermined.

Turning to this clone: Antigen specificity is unknown.

The sample here was CD4+ or CD8+ T cells sorted from blood, taken in a trial of the OX40 agonist ivuxolimab. This chain uses TRBV5-4 with TRBJ2-3; 7 bases match TRBD1. This TCR was recovered from an adult with an advanced solid tumor such as melanoma, head and neck, liver or kidney cancer. The CDR3 region is CASSLGSGTEDTQYF. The CDR3 coding sequence is TGTGCCAGCAGCTTGGGATCGGGGACAGAGGATACGCAGTATTTT.